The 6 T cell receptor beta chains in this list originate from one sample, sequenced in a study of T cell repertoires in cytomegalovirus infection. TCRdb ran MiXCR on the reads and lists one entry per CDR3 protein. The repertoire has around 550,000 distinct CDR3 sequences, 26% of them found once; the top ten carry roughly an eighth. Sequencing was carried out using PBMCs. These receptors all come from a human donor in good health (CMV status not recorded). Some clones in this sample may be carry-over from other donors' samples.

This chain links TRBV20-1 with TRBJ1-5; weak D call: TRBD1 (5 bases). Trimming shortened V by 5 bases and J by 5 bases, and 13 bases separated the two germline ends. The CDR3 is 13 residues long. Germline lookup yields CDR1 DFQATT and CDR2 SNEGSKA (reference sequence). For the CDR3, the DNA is TGCAGTGCTCAAAAGGGGCAGGATCAGCCCCAGCATTTT. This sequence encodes CSAQKGQDQPQHF.

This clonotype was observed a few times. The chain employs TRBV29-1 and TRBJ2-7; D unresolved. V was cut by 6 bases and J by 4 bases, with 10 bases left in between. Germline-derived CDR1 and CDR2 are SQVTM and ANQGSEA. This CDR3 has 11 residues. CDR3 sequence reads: CSVRHLYEQYF. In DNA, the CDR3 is TGCAGCGTCCGACACCTTTACGAGCAGTACTTC.

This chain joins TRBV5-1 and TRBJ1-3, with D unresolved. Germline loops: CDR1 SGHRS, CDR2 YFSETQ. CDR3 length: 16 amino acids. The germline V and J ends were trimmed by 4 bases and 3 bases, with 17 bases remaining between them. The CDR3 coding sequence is TGCGCCAGCAGCGGTCCGGACCCAGGAGATGGAAACACCATATATTTT. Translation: CASSGPDPGDGNTIYF.

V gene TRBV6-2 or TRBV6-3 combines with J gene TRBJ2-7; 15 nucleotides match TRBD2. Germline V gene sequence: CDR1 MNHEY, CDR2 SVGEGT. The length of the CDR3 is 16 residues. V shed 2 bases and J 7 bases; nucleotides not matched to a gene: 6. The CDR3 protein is CASSYRRTSGRGEQYV. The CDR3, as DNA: TGTGCCAGCAGTTACCGCCGGACTAGCGGGAGGGGAGAGCAGTACGTC.

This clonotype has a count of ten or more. The CDR3 bases are TGTGCCAGCAGCTTAGGGCGAGGGAGCGACACCGGGGAGCTGTTTTTT. Amino acids: CASSLGRGSDTGELFF. The chain joins TRBV7-2 to TRBJ2-2; D might be TRBD2 (5 bases). Deletions cut 1 base from V and 3 bases from J, with 12 bases between. The CDR3 runs to 16 residues. Germline CDR1 SGHTA, CDR2 FQGNSA. The complete variable domain, with remaining parts taken from reference TRBV7-2 and TRBJ2-2, reads GAGVSQSPSNKVTEKGKDVELRCDPISGHTALYWYRQSLGQGLEFLIYFQGNSAPDKSGLPSDRFSAERTGGSVSTLTIQRTQQEDSAVYLCASSLGRGSDTGELFFGEGSRLTVL.

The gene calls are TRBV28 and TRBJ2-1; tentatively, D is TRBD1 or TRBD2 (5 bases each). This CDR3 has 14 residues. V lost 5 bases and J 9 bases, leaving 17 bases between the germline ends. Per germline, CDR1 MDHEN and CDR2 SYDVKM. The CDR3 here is CASSEGSRVGEQFF. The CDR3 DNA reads TGTGCCAGCAGTGAAGGGAGCAGGGTAGGTGAGCAGTTCTTC.